Each of the 29 T cell receptor beta chains below was sequenced from the same sample in a study of blood T cells in healthy people across ages. The use of a sample-barcoded 5' primer and a J-beta primer mix characterized a second PCR of about 7 to 12 cycles. MiXCR was run by TCRdb on the 5' RACE reads, yielding one entry per CDR3 protein. The table shows approximately 1,000,000 distinct CDR3 sequences, with 35% to 55% occurring only once. The source material was blood. These receptors originate from a woman aged 55-69 years in good health.

This clonotype came up a few times. V and J are TRBV6-2 or TRBV6-3 and TRBJ2-7; D unclear. The V gene lost 2 bases and the J gene lost 2 bases, with 10 bases spanning the gap. The germline gives CDR1 MNHEY, CDR2 SVGEGT. The CDR3 covers 14 residues. The CDR3 DNA sequence: TGTGCCAGCAGTTACGGGCAGGCCACCTACGAGCAGTACTTC. This gives the protein CASSYGQATYEQYF.

V usage is TRBV7-2 and J usage is TRBJ2-7, with TRBD2 identical over 9 bases. This CDR3 region has 15 residues. V dropped 2 bases and J dropped 3; count of bases not matched to a gene: 5. The germline CDR1 and CDR2 sequences are SGHTA and FQGNSA. The chain's CDR3 is CASSLLSGSDYEQYF. The CDR3 coding sequence is TGTGCCAGCAGCTTACTTAGCGGGAGCGACTACGAGCAGTACTTC.

J is TRBJ1-1 and V is TRBV20-1, with a tentative D call TRBD1 (6 bases). CDR3 length: 15 amino acids. Trimming removed 0 bases from V and 3 bases from J, with 14 bases in between. Germline V gene data show CDR1 as DFQATT and CDR2 as SNEGSKA (reference sequence). The CDR3 sequence is CSARDWKRGDTEAFF. The CDR3 DNA sequence: TGCAGTGCTAGAGATTGGAAGAGGGGGGACACTGAAGCTTTCTTT.

This clonotype has only a few counts. The chain couples TRBV2 to TRBJ2-4; 7 positions agree with TRBD1. The CDR3 covers 17 residues. CDR1 and CDR2 (germline): SNHLY, FYNNEI. V gave up 1 base and J gave up 0 bases; unmatched junction bases: 6. The CDR3 loop is CASSEVGQYIAKNIQYF. CDR3 nucleotides: TGTGCCAGCAGTGAAGTGGGACAGTACATAGCCAAAAACATTCAGTACTTC.

DNA of the CDR3: TGCAGCGTTGAGACGGTAGATACGCAGTATTTT. It yields the protein CSVETVDTQYF. The gene calls are TRBV29-1 and TRBJ2-3; D unresolved. The CDR3 extends over 11 amino acids. The germline V and J ends were trimmed by 3 bases and 5 bases, with 6 bases remaining between them. Germline CDR1 and CDR2: SQVTM and ANQGSEA.

This rearrangement joins TRBV7-2 to TRBJ2-1, with TRBD1 as a possible D gene (5 bases). V was clipped by 5 bases and J by 2 bases, with 16 bases between them. The CDR3 has 16 amino acids. CDR1 SGHTA and CDR2 FQGNSA come from the germline V gene. The CDR3 coding sequence is TGTGCCAGCAGCGACAGCCTTTCAGTGGCCTACAATGAGCAGTTCTTC. Residues: CASSDSLSVAYNEQFF. Filled out from reference TRBV7-2 and TRBJ2-1, the complete variable domain reads GAGVSQSPSNKVTEKGKDVELRCDPISGHTALYWYRQSLGQGLEFLIYFQGNSAPDKSGLPSDRFSAERTGGSVSTLTIQRTQQEDSAVYLCASSDSLSVAYNEQFFGPGTRLTVL.

This chain links TRBV15 with TRBJ2-5, with TRBD1 matching 9 bases. Germline V gene sequence: CDR1 LNHNV, CDR2 YYDKDF (reference sequence). The CDR3 extends over 15 amino acids. Trimming at V came to 2 bases and at J to 1 base, leaving 2 bases not matched to a gene. CDR3 bases: TGTGCCACCAGCAGACCGGGACAGGGCCAAGAGACCCAGTACTTC. It yields the protein CATSRPGQGQETQYF.

This chain connects TRBV6-1 to TRBJ1-6; TRBD1 matches at 9 bases. V shed 7 bases, J shed 8 bases, and the junction held 6 bases outside the gene matches. The CDR3 is 14 residues long. CDR1 and CDR2 from the germline V gene are MNHNS and SASEGT. The CDR3 loop is CASTGQGRYSPLHF. CDR3 coding DNA: TGTGCCAGCACTGGACAGGGGAGATATTCACCCCTCCACTTT.

CDR3: CSARTGTGGREQYF. The CDR3 DNA is TGCAGTGCTAGAACGGGGACAGGGGGCAGGGAGCAGTACTTC. This chain links TRBV20-1 with TRBJ2-4; 12 bases are a match to TRBD1. Trimming at V came to 2 bases and at J to 13 bases, leaving 9 bases not matched to a gene. In germline, CDR1 is DFQATT, CDR2 SNEGSKA (reference sequence). The CDR3 sequence is 14 residues long.

This clonotype was counted between two and nine times. The CDR3 DNA reads TGTGCCAGCAGCCAAGATCTCGCGGGGGAGCAGTACTTC. Translating gives CASSQDLAGEQYF. The chain uses TRBV14 and TRBJ2-7; possibly TRBD2 for D (6 bases). Germline CDR1 and CDR2: SGHDN and FVKESK. The ends were cut back, 0 bases at V and 7 bases at J, with 10 bases in the middle. The CDR3 runs to 13 residues.

Ten or more counts support this clonotype. The rearrangement joins TRBV28 to TRBJ2-1, with D possibly matching TRBD1 (5 bases). CDR3 size: 12 residues. The V and J ends lost 4 bases and 12 bases respectively, with 13 bases between them. CDR1 and CDR2 (germline): MDHEN, SYDVKM. The CDR3 reads CASSWQTQGQFF. The CDR3 bases are TGTGCCAGCAGTTGGCAGACTCAGGGGCAGTTCTTC.

This clonotype has a handful of counts. The CDR3 coding sequence is TGCAGCGGCGCTAGCGGGAGCACAGATACGCAGTATTTT. This gives the protein CSGASGSTDTQYF. This chain connects TRBV29-1 to TRBJ2-3; TRBD2 matches at 8 bases. The CDR3 runs 13 residues. Unmatched junction bases numbered 3, after V lost 7 bases and J lost 0 bases. From germline, CDR1 is SQVTM and CDR2 ANQGSEA.

The genes are TRBV20-1 and TRBJ1-2, with TRBD1 identical over 8 bases. Trimming cost V 1 base and J 7 bases; bases outside gene matches: 8. The germline V gene has CDR1 DFQATT and CDR2 SNEGSKA (reference sequence). CDR3 length: 14 residues. The CDR3 reads CSARASGQGAGYTF. Written as DNA, the CDR3 is TGCAGTGCTAGAGCTAGTGGACAGGGAGCTGGCTACACCTTC.

The gene calls are TRBV5-1 and TRBJ2-5; 8 bases fit TRBD2. CDR3 size: 15 residues. Germline V lookup: CDR1 SGHRS, CDR2 YFSETQ. The V gene end was trimmed by 0 bases and the J gene end by 3 bases; junction bases not matched to a gene: 4. This CDR3 reads CASSLELAGKETQYF. The CDR3 DNA follows: TGCGCCAGCAGCTTGGAATTAGCGGGAAAAGAGACCCAGTACTTC.

This clonotype was seen just once. The chain carries TRBV29-1 and TRBJ1-1; D gene ambiguous. This CDR3 region has 13 residues. CDR1 and CDR2 (germline): SQVTM, ANQGSEA. Trimming removed 3 bases from V and 6 bases from J, with 14 bases in between. The CDR3 spells CSVEAFEGAEAFF. The CDR3 DNA is TGCAGCGTTGAGGCCTTTGAGGGCGCTGAAGCTTTCTTT.

As regards this clonotype: A much larger clone lies one base from this, so it may be a read error. V usage is TRBV24-1 and J usage is TRBJ2-3; D is unresolved. This CDR3 has 12 residues. Germline V gene data show CDR1 as KGHDR and CDR2 as SFDVKD. In DNA, the CDR3 is TGTGCCACCAGGGATTTGGAGGATACGCAGTATTTT. The encoded protein is CATRDLEDTQYF.

As for this clonotype: A much larger clonotype is one base distant, so this may be a read error. The rearrangement links TRBV12-3 or TRBV12-4 to TRBJ2-3; D gene ambiguous. The CDR3 consists of 16 residues. Trimming removed 5 bases from V and 4 bases from J, with 19 bases in between. The CDR3, as DNA: TGTGCCAGCAGTCCGGACGGCAGATGGAGCGCAGATACGCAGTATTTT. Translation gives CASSPDGRWSADTQYF.

J is TRBJ2-2 and V is TRBV9; the D call may be TRBD1 or TRBD2 (5 bases each). The CDR3 is 16 amino acids. V was cut by 0 bases and J by 6 bases, with 15 bases left in between. Germline V CDR1 and CDR2: SGDLS, YYNGEE. The CDR3 DNA sequence: TGTGCCAGCAGCGTAGAGGGGAGCAGCGTCGCCGGGGAGCTGTTTTTT. The encoded protein is CASSVEGSSVAGELFF.

The V call is TRBV20-1, the J call TRBJ1-1, with D uncertain. This CDR3 contains 13 residues. V lost 6 bases to trimming and J lost 3 bases, with 14 bases between them. From germline, CDR1 is DFQATT and CDR2 SNEGSKA (reference sequence). CDR3 region: CSAERPPDTEAFF. CDR3 nucleotides: TGCAGTGCCGAAAGACCCCCGGACACTGAAGCTTTCTTT.

The chain uses TRBV4-1 and TRBJ1-4; D is possibly TRBD1 (5 bases). Germline CDR1 is MGHRA and CDR2 is YSYEKL. The ends were cut back, 0 bases at V and 5 bases at J, with 13 bases in the middle. CDR3 length: 16 amino acids. The CDR3 protein is CASSQERAGLNEKLFF. CDR3 DNA sequence: TGCGCCAGCAGCCAAGAAAGGGCAGGGTTAAATGAAAAACTGTTTTTT.

As for this clonotype: A read error may account for a junction end that differs from germline. This chain connects TRBV20-1 to TRBJ2-4; no clear D. Judging by the DNA end, TRBJ2-7 fits better; the J call may be wrong. CDR3 size: 14 residues. From germline, CDR1 is DFQATT and CDR2 SNEGSKA (reference sequence). The CDR3 sequence is CSVRDRRRIYEQYF. The CDR3 region has the DNA TGCAGTGTTAGAGATCGCCGCAGAATCTACGAGCAGTACTTC.

On this clonotype: One end of the junction fails to match germline, which may point to a read error. The rearrangement joins TRBV7-2 to TRBJ1-6; the D is unclear. CDR3 length equals 14 residues. Germline lookup yields CDR1 SGHTA and CDR2 FQGNSA. The CDR3 bases are TGTGCCAGCAGCTTATATAAGGAGGGTTGGCCCCCCCACTTT. As protein: CASSLYKEGWPPHF.

The count of this clonotype is one. V is TRBV9 and J is TRBJ2-1, with TRBD2 matching over 10 bases. TRBJ2-7 matches the DNA end more closely, so the J call is doubtful. The CDR3 is made up of 15 amino acids. Germline lookup yields CDR1 SGDLS and CDR2 YYNGEE. CDR3 coding DNA: TGTGCCAGCAGCGTCCCGGGACTAGCGTCCAATGAGCAGTACTTC. Translated: CASSVPGLASNEQYF.

The chain combines TRBV20-1 with TRBJ1-4; 8 positions agree with TRBD1. The J segment lost 7 bases and the V segment lost 6 bases, leaving 7 bases of the junction unmatched. From germline, CDR1 is DFQATT and CDR2 SNEGSKA (reference sequence). The length of the CDR3 is 13 residues. The CDR3 DNA sequence: TGCAGTGCGGACAGGGAGGATAGTGAAAAACTGTTTTTT. Protein sequence: CSADREDSEKLFF.

Concerning this clonotype: Germline and junction disagree at one end, which may indicate a read error. The chain couples TRBV14 to TRBJ2-1; 8 nucleotides agree with TRBD2. The germline V gene has CDR1 SGHDN and CDR2 FVKESK. The CDR3 is 15 residues long. Here the CDR3 reads CASSHAAGEDNKQFF. CDR3 DNA: TGTGCCAGCAGCCATGCAGCGGGGGAAGACAATAAGCAGTTCTTC.

The V gene is TRBV15, the J gene TRBJ2-7, with 9 bases identical to TRBD1. CDR3 length equals 15 residues. J was trimmed by 6 bases and V by 5 bases; bases with no gene match: 11. Per germline, CDR1 LNHNV and CDR2 YYDKDF (reference sequence). The CDR3 sequence: CATSGEGQGMFEQYF. CDR3 DNA sequence: TGTGCCACCAGCGGGGAGGGACAGGGCATGTTCGAGCAGTACTTC.

The V gene is TRBV6-2 or TRBV6-3, the J gene TRBJ2-7; possible D gene TRBD2, 6 bases. V lost 8 bases and J lost 6, with 20 bases in between. The CDR3 runs to 14 residues. Germline loops: CDR1 MNHEY, CDR2 SVGEGT. The CDR3 DNA reads as TGTGCCAGCCATAGGGGCGGGACTCTTTTCGAGCAGTACTTC. Its translation is CASHRGGTLFEQYF.

The genes are TRBV9 and TRBJ2-7; D is perhaps TRBD2 (5 bases). Germline CDR1 is SGDLS and CDR2 is YYNGEE. V shed 0 bases and J shed 1 base, with 11 bases lying between them. The CDR3 totals 15 residues. Here the CDR3 DNA reads TGTGCCAGCAGCGTAGGGGGTAGCGAGTCCTACGAGCAGTACTTC. This gives the protein CASSVGGSESYEQYF.

J is TRBJ1-1 and V is TRBV5-1; 8 positions agree with TRBD1. The ends lost 0 bases at V and 1 base at J; junction bases unmatched: 2. From germline, CDR1 is SGHRS and CDR2 YFSETQ. This CDR3 comprises 15 residues. The CDR3 spells CASSLDRGENTEAFF. The CDR3 DNA sequence: TGCGCCAGCAGCTTGGACAGGGGGGAGAACACTGAAGCTTTCTTT.